The source of this T cell receptor beta chain is a study of blood T cell repertoires in COVID-19. Overall study: COVID-19 samples, acute and convalescent, were from the United States, Italy and Spain.

Profiling relied on immunoSEQ multiplex PCR, and the TCRdb table lists in-frame clones only, not all of them. Altogether tens of thousands of clones are present, around four fifths being singletons, with the ten largest covering approximately 10%. This TCR came from a human donor in a cohort sampled during active COVID-19. The source material was peripheral blood.

CDR3 DNA sequence: TGTGCCAGCAGTTTGGAGGGCCAGTCGGGAGGCAATCAGCCCCAGCATTTT. Translating it yields CASSLEGQSGGNQPQHF. V and J are TRBV28 and TRBJ1-5; D unclear. Looked up from germline, CDR1 is MDHEN and CDR2 is SYDVKM. This CDR3 is built from 17 residues. The V end lost 3 bases, the J end lost 2 bases, and 17 bases lay between the germline ends.